This TCR beta chain derives from a study of blood T cell repertoires in COVID-19. Sequenced by immunoSEQ multiplex PCR; TCRdb stores in-frame clones only, minus some. The table shows about 270,000 clones, with just over 90% occurring only once. Between the trimmed V and J ends, which lost 6 bases and 4 bases, there was a span of 12 bases. This CDR3 has 13 residues. Germline V CDR1 and CDR2: MDHEN, SYDVKM. V is TRBV28 and J is TRBJ1-2, with D tentatively TRBD1 (6 bases). Source material: PBMCs or T cells enriched from blood (not recorded which). This TCR derives from a woman aged 40 to 50 with acute COVID-19. CDR3 coding DNA: TGTGCCAGCAGGACAGGCGGAGGCTATGGCTACACCTTC. Translation: CASRTGGGYGYTF.